This TCR beta chain was sequenced for a study of sequential checkpoint blockade in melanoma. As for the study in general: Each arm's sequence ended with maintenance nivolumab.

The method was immunoSEQ multiplex PCR; TCRdb's version includes in-frame clones alone and lacks a portion of them. The table records 20,000 to 25,000 clones, around 82% of them present only once. Treatment given: randomized to nivolumab then ipilimumab (arm A) or the reverse (arm B). DNA-damaging chemotherapy had not been given to any patient beforehand. The CDR3 sequence is 20 residues long. Per the germline V gene, CDR1 is GTSNPN and CDR2 is SVGIG (reference sequence). The ends lost 0 bases at V and 5 bases at J; junction bases unmatched: 17. Sequencing used CD8+ T cells sorted from blood (inferred from file names), obtained from a patient given nivolumab and ipilimumab in sequence. The chain joins TRBV30 to TRBJ2-1; 12 nucleotides agree with TRBD2. This sequence was found in a human donor with melanoma. In nucleotides, the CDR3 is TGTGCCTGGAGTGTACTTACTGAGGGATGGACTAGCGGGAAACACAATGAGCAGTTCTTC. Translating gives CAWSVLTEGWTSGKHNEQFF.